This is a list of T cell receptor beta chains from one sample in a study of spatial heterogeneity in lung cancer. MiXCR, run by TCRdb on the 5' RACE reads, gives a single entry per CDR3 protein. The data hold about 23,000 distinct CDR3 sequences, with about 4.5% observed a single time. The starting material was lung tumor tissue, obtained at surgery. The receptors originated from a male donor with early-stage non-small cell lung cancer. Each CDR3 is given without its conserved first and last residue. The D gene is left open where the match is weak.

TRBD1 TRBV19 12 ASSWAGGTGELF
- TRBV28 11 ASSLFGKYEQY
- TRBV6-6 11 ASSLDGDGEQY
- TRBV6-5 13 ASSFQGHRTDTQY
- TRBV7-9 9 ASSLYGELF
- TRBV6-5 13 ASSYTGHLHYEQY
TRBD1 TRBV2 12 ASSPRDSNTEAF
- TRBV20-1 12 SARRRKGEDGYT
TRBD1 TRBV7-2 13 ASSPGQGLGQPQH
- TRBV7-2 11 ASSYESGNEQF
- TRBV27 12 ASSPRQRNTEAF
- TRBV20-1 13 SALNPGHRTGELF
- TRBV3-1 15 ASSPQHRGSMNTEAF
- TRBV9 12 ASSVAVYTDTQY
TRBD2 TRBV27 13 ASSSGLQGTGELF
TRBD2 TRBV6-2/TRBV6-3 17 ASTSLLGFLAGTHNEQF
TRBD2 TRBV9 16 ASSASSNSGLSLDTQY
- TRBV15 12 ATSRAYKSNTQY
TRBD2 TRBV9 15 ASSVWLAGAGTGELF
- TRBV20-1 14 SRMRQGAGVAHEQY
- TRBV7-2 12 ASSPSLDSFRYT
TRBD1 TRBV3-1 14 ASSPRRGQGREKLF
TRBD1 TRBV6-2/TRBV6-3 14 AARGRGPSSYNEQF
TRBD1 TRBV6-2/TRBV6-3 12 ASSYFDRAQPQH
- TRBV11-2 11 ASSSQTTSALY
- TRBV6-1 13 ASSEALWAVLGYT
- TRBV7-2 13 ASSPGRGGQETQY
- TRBV7-3 11 ASSQGSNYGYT
TRBD1 TRBV7-2 16 ASSLVRDRGRNTGELF
TRBD2 TRBV20-1 15 SARGRAGAVGTGELF
- TRBV27 13 ASSFISGRTAEQY
- TRBV29-1 10 SVAGASYGYT
TRBD2 TRBV3-1 14 ASRQLISGGSDTQY
- TRBV29-1 9 SVVRNTEAF
TRBD1 TRBV28 15 ASSLSGTGLYNSPLH
- TRBV6-6 11 ASSSGGNQPQH
- TRBV20-1 10 SARQSALMIN
TRBD2 TRBV6-5 10 ASSSGGGEQY
- TRBV9 13 ASSVRDEPLNEQF
TRBD1 TRBV6-5 19 ASSYSRILQGTSSGANVLT
- TRBV14 10 ASSQRLYEQY
- TRBV7-9 12 ASSGWRLNTEAF
TRBD1 TRBV5-1 13 ASSFFGTGVNEQY
- TRBV6-2/TRBV6-3 11 ASSYWGTDGYT
TRBD1 TRBV6-5 12 ASSYGGQDYEQY
TRBD1 TRBV28 13 ASSFRDRLYQPQH
TRBD1 TRBV24-1 13 ATSVTGKETDTQY
- TRBV11-2 14 ASSLGSQAGRETQY
TRBD1 TRBV7-8 13 ASSQQGAAKNIQY
- TRBV5-1 12 ASSLDSSNTEAF
- TRBV20-1 14 SARAELWHNNQPQH
TRBD1 TRBV3-1 12 ASSPYRGGQPQH
TRBD1 TRBV6-5 12 ASRPDRIGNTIY
TRBD2 TRBV7-2 13 ASRPPGLGTDTQY
TRBD1 TRBV12-3/TRBV12-4 10 ASSGQVDTQY
TRBD1 TRBV7-2 15 ASSSKGQGDMNTEAF
- TRBV20-1 15 SAKAPYSITSYNEQF
- TRBV7-2 13 ASSTRTRISDTQY
- TRBV7-2 11 ASSLWGNTEAF